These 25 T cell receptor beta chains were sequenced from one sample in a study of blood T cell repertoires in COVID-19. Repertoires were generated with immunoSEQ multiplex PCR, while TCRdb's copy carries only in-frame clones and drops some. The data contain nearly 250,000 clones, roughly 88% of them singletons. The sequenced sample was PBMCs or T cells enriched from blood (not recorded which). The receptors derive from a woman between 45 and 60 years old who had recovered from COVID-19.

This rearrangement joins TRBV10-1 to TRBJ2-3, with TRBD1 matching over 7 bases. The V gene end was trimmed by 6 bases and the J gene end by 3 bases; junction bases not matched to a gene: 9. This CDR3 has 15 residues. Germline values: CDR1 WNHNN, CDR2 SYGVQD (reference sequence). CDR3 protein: CASRPDRVRTDTQYF. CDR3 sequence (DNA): TGCGCCAGCAGACCCGACAGGGTACGAACAGATACGCAGTATTTT.

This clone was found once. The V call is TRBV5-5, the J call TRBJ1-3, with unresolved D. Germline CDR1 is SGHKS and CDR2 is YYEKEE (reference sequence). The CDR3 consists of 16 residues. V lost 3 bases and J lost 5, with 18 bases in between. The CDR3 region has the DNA TGTGCCAGCAGCTCCCGGGAACGGCAGGCCCGAAACACCATATATTTT. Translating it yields CASSSRERQARNTIYF.

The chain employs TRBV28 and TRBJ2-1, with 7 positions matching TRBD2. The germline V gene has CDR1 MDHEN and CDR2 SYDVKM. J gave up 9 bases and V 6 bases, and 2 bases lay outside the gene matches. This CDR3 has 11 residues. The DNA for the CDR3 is TGTGCCAGCAGCGCGGGGGTTGAGCAGTTCTTC. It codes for CASSAGVEQFF.

CDR3 in amino acids: CASSVAAGAPTGELFF. For the CDR3, the DNA is TGTGCCAGCAGCGTAGCTGCAGGGGCGCCGACCGGGGAGCTGTTTTTT. This rearrangement joins TRBV9 to TRBJ2-2; a weak D match, TRBD1 (6 bases). CDR3 size: 16 residues. V dropped 0 bases and J dropped 5 bases, with 14 bases sitting between them. The germline gives CDR1 SGDLS, CDR2 YYNGEE.

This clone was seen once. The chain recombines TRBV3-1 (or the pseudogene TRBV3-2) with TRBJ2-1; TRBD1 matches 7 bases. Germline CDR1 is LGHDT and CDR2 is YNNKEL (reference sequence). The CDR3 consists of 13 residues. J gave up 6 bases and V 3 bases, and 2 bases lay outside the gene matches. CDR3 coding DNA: TGTGCCAGCAGCCAGAACAGGGGCAATGAGCAGTTCTTC. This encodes CASSQNRGNEQFF.

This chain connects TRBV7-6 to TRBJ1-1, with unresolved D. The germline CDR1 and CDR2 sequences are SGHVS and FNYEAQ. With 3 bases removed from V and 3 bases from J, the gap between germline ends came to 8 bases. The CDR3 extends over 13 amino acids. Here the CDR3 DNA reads TGTGCCAGCAGCTTGAGGCGGGACACTGAAGCTTTCTTT. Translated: CASSLRRDTEAFF.

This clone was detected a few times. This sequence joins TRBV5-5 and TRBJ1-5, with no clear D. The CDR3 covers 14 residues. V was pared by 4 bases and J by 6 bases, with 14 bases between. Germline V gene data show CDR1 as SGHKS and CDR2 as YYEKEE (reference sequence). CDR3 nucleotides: TGTGCCAGCAGCCCGTTCTCCGCGCCTCAGCCCCAGCATTTT. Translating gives CASSPFSAPQPQHF.

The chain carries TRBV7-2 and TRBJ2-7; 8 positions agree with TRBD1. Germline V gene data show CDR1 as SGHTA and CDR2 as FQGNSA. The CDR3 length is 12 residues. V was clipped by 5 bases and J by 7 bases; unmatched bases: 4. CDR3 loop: CASSINRGEQYF. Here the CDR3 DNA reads TGTGCCAGCAGCATAAACAGGGGGGAGCAGTACTTC.

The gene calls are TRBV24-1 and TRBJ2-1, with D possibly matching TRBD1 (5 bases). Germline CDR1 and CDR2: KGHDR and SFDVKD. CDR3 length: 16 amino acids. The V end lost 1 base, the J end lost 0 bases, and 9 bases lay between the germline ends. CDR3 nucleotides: TGTGCCACCAGTGATTTCGGCACAGGCTCCTACAATGAGCAGTTCTTC. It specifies CATSDFGTGSYNEQFF.

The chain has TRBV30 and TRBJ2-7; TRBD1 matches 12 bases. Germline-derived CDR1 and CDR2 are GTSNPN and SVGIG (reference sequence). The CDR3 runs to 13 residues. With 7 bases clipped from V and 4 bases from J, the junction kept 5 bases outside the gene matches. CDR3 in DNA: TGTGCCTCCGGGACAGGGGGCTTTTACGAGCAGTACTTC. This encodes CASGTGGFYEQYF.

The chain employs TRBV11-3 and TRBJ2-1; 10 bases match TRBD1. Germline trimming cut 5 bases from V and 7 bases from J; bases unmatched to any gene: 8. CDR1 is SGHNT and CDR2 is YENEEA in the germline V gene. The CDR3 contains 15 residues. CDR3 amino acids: CASSLPGQGGNEQFF. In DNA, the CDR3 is TGTGCCAGCAGCCTTCCCGGACAGGGGGGTAATGAGCAGTTCTTC. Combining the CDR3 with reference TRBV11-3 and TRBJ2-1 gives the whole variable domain EAGVVQSPRYKIIEKKQPVAFWCNPISGHNTLYWYLQNLGQGPELLIRYENEEAVDDSQLPKDRFSAERLKGVDSTLKIQPAELGDSAVYLCASSLPGQGGNEQFFGPGTRLTVL.

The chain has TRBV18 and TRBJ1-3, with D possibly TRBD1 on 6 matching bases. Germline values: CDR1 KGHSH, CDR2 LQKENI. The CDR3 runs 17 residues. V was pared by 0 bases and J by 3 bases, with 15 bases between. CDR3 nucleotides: TGTGCCAGCTCACCACCGGGACACCCCCGGATTGGAAACACCATATATTTT. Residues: CASSPPGHPRIGNTIYF.

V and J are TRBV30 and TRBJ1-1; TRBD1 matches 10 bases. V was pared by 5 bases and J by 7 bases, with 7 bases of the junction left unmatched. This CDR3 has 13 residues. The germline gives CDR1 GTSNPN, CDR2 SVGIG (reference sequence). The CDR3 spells CAWGSGQGVEAFF. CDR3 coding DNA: TGTGCCTGGGGGTCCGGACAGGGGGTTGAAGCTTTCTTT.

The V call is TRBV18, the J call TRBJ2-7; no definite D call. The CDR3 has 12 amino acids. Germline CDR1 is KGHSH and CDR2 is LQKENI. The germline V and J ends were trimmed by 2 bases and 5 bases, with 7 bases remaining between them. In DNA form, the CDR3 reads TGTGCCAGCTCACCAATAGCCGACGAGCAGTACTTC. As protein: CASSPIADEQYF. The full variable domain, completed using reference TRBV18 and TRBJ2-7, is NAGVMQNPRHLVRRRGQEARLRCSPMKGHSHVYWYRQLPEEGLKFMVYLQKENIIDESGMPKERFSAEFPKEGPSILRIQQVVRGDSAAYFCASSPIADEQYFGPGTRLTVT.

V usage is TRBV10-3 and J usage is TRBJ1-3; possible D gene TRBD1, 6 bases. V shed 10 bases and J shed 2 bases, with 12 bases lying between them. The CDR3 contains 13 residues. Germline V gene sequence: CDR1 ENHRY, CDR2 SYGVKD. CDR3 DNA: TGTGCCACCGAACAGGGCGCTGGAAACACCATATATTTT. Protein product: CATEQGAGNTIYF.

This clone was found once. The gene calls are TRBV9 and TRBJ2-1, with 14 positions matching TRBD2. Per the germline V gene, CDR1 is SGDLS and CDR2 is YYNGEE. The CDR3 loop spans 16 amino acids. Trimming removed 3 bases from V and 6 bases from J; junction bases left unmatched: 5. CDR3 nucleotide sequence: TGTGCCAGCAGCGGTCCGGGACTAGCGGGAGCCAATGAGCAGTTCTTC. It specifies CASSGPGLAGANEQFF.

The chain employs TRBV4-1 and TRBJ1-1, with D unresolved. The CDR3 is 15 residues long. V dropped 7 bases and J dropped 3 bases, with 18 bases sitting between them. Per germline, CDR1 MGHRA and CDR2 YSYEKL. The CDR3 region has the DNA TGCGCCAGCAAGGAATCTCCGGGATCCTACACTGAAGCTTTCTTT. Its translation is CASKESPGSYTEAFF.

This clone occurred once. The CDR3 here is CASSQSPLGGAEQFF. In DNA form, the CDR3 reads TGTGCCAGCAGCCAATCTCCTCTTGGCGGGGCTGAGCAGTTCTTC. The chain employs TRBV3-1 (or the pseudogene TRBV3-2) and TRBJ2-1, with D maybe TRBD2 (6 bases). Trimming shortened V by 2 bases and J by 9 bases, and 17 bases separated the two germline ends. Germline values: CDR1 LGHDT, CDR2 YNNKEL (reference sequence). The CDR3 is made up of 15 amino acids.

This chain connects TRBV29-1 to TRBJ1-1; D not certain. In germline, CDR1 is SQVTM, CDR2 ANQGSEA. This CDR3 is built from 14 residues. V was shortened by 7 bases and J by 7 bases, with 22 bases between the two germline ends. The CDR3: CSARDLHPTLEAFF. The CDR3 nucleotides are TGCAGCGCCCGGGATCTCCACCCCACCCTTGAAGCTTTCTTT.

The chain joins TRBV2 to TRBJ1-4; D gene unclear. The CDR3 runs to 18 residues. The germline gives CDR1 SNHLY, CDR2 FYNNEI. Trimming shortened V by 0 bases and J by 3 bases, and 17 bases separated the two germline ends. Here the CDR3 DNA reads TGTGCCAGCAGTGAAGCGCTGGTGGCAGGTGAACCTAATGAAAAACTGTTTTTT. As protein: CASSEALVAGEPNEKLFF.

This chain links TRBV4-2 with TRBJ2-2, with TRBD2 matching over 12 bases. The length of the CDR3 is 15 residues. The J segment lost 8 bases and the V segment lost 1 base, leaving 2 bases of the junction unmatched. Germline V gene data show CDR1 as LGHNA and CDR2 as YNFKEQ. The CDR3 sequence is CASSQVLAGGGELFF. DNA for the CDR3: TGTGCCAGCAGCCAAGTACTAGCGGGAGGAGGGGAGCTGTTTTTT.

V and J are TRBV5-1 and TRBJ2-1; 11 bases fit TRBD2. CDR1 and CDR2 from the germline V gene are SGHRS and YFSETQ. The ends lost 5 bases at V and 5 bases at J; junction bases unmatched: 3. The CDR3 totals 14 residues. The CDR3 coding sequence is TGCGCCAGCAGGTCGGGACTAGCGGACAATGAGCAGTTCTTC. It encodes CASRSGLADNEQFF.

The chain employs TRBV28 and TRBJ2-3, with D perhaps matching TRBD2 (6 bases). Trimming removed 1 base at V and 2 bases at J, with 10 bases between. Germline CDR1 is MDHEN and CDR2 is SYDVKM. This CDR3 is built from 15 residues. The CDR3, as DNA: TGTGCCAGCAGTTTATTCGGCGGGATCACAGATACGCAGTATTTT. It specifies CASSLFGGITDTQYF. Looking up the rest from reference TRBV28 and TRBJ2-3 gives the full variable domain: DVKVTQSSRYLVKRTGEKVFLECVQDMDHENMFWYRQDPGLGLRLIYFSYDVKMKEKGDIPEGYSVSREKKERFSLILESASTNQTSMYLCASSLFGGITDTQYFGPGTRLTVL.

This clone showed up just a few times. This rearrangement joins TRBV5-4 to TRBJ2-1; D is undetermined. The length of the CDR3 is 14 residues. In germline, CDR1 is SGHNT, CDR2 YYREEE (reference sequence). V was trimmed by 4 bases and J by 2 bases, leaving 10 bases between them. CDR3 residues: CASSLFSTYNEQFF. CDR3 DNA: TGTGCCAGCAGCCTATTCTCGACCTACAATGAGCAGTTCTTC. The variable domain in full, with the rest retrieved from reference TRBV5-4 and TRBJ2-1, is ETGVTQSPTHLIKTRGQQVTLRCSSQSGHNTVSWYQQALGQGPQFIFQYYREEENGRGNFPPRFSGLQFPNYSSELNVNALELDDSALYLCASSLFSTYNEQFFGPGTRLTVL.

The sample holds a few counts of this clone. This CDR3 reads CASRPGQGPYNEQFF. The CDR3, as DNA: TGTGCCAGCAGGCCGGGACAGGGGCCCTACAATGAGCAGTTCTTC. The chain couples TRBV28 to TRBJ2-1; 10 positions agree with TRBD1. The CDR3 length is 15 residues. The V segment lost 6 bases and the J segment 2 bases; nucleotides outside the gene matches: 4. The germline CDR1 and CDR2 sequences are MDHEN and SYDVKM.